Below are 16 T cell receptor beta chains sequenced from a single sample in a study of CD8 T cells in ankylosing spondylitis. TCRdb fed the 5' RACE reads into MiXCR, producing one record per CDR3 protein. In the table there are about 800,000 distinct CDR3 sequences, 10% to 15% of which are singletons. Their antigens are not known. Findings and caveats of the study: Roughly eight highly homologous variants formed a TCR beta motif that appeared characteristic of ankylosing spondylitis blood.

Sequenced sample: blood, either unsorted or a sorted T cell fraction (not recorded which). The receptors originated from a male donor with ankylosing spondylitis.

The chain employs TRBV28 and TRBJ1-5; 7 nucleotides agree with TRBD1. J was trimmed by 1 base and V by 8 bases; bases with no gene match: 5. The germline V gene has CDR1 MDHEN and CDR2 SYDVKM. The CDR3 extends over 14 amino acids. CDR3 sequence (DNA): TGTGCCAGCCAGGGACAGCCGAGCAATCAGCCCCAGCATTTT. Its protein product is CASQGQPSNQPQHF.

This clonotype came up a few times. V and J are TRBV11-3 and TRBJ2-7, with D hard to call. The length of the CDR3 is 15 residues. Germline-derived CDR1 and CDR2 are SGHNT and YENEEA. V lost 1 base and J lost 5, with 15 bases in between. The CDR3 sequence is CASSLGKGRWDEQYF. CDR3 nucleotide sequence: TGTGCCAGCAGCTTAGGGAAGGGCCGATGGGACGAGCAGTACTTC.

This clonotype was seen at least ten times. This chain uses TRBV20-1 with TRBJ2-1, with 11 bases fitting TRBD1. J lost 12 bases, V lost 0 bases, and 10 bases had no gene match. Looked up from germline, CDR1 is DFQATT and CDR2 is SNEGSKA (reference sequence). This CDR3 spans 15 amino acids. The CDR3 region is CSARDSGTGGLGQFF. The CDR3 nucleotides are TGCAGTGCTAGAGACTCTGGGACAGGGGGTTTGGGGCAGTTCTTC.

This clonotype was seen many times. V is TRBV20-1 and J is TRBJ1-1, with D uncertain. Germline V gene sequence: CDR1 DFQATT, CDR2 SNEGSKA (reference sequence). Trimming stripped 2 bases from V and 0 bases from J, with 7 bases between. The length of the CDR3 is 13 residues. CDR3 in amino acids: CSARTGVNTEAFF. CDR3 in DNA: TGCAGTGCTAGAACCGGTGTGAACACTGAAGCTTTCTTT.

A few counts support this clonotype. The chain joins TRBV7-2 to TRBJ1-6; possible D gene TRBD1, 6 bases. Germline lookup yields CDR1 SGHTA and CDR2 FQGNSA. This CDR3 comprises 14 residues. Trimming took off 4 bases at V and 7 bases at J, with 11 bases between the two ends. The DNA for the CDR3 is TGTGCCAGCAGCTCCGGGACATCGAATTCACCCCTCCACTTT. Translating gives CASSSGTSNSPLHF.

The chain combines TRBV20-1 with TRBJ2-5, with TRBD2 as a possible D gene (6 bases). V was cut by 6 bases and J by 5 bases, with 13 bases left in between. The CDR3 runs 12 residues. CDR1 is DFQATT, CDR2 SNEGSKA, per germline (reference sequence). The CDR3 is CSAKRLGETQYF. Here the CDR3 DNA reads TGCAGTGCCAAAAGACTAGGGGAGACCCAGTACTTC.

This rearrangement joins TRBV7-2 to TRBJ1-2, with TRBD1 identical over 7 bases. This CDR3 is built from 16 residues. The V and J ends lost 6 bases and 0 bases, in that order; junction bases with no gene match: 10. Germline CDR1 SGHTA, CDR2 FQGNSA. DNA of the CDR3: TGTGCCAGCAGTCTCGGGACAGCGGGAGCTAACTATGGCTACACCTTC. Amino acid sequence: CASSLGTAGANYGYTF.

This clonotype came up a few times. The CDR3 is CASSWGTNHLYEQYF. The DNA for the CDR3 is TGTGCCAGCAGCTGGGGGACCAACCATCTCTACGAGCAGTACTTC. The V call is TRBV5-5, the J call TRBJ2-7, with D possibly called TRBD1 or TRBD2 (5 bases each). The CDR3 length is 15 residues. The ends were cut back, 3 bases at V and 3 bases at J, with 16 bases in the middle. Per the germline V gene, CDR1 is SGHKS and CDR2 is YYEKEE (reference sequence).

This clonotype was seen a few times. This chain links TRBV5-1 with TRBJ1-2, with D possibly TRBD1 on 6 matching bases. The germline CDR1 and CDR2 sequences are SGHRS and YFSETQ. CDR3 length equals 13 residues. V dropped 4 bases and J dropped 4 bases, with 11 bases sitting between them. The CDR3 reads CASSEPGVYGYTF. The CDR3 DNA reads TGCGCCAGCAGCGAGCCAGGGGTCTATGGCTACACCTTC.

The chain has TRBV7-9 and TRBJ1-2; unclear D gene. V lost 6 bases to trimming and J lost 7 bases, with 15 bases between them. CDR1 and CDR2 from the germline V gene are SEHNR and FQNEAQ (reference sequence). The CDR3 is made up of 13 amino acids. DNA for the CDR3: TGTGCCAGCAGTCCCTCGGGGAGTGTTGGCTACACCTTC. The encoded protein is CASSPSGSVGYTF. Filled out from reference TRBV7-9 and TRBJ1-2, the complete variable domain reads DTGVSQNPRHKITKRGQNVTFRCDPISEHNRLYWYRQTLGQGPEFLTYFQNEAQLEKSRLLSDRFSAERPKGSFSTLEIQRTEQGDSAMYLCASSPSGSVGYTFGSGTRLTVV.

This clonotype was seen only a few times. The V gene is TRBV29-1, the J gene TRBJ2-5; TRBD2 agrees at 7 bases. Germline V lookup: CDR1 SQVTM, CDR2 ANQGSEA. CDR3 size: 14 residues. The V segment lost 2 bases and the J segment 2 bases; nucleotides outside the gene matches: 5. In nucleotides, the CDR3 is TGCAGCGTTGAAATGGCGGGGGATCAAGAGACCCAGTACTTC. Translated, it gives CSVEMAGDQETQYF.

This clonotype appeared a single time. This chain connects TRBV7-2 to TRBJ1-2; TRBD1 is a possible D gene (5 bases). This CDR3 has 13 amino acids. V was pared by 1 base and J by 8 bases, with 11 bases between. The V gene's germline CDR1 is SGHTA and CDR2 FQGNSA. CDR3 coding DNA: TGTGCCAGCAGCTTAGGAGGGGCTAGGGGCTACACCTTC. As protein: CASSLGGARGYTF.

The chain's CDR3 is CASSKTSGGQDTQYF. CDR3 coding DNA: TGTGCCAGCAGCAAGACTAGCGGGGGGCAGGATACGCAGTATTTT. The gene calls are TRBV7-9 and TRBJ2-3, with TRBD2 matching over 13 bases. The CDR3 has 15 residues. Germline loops: CDR1 SEHNR, CDR2 FQNEAQ (reference sequence). The trim removed 5 bases at V and 6 bases at J, leaving 5 bases unmatched.

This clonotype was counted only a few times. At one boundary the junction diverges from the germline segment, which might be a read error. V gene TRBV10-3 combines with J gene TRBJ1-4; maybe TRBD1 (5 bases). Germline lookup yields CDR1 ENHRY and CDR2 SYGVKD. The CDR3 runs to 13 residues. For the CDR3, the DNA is TGTGCCGTCAGGGATACAACTAATGAAAAACTGTTTTTT. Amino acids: CAVRDTTNEKLFF.

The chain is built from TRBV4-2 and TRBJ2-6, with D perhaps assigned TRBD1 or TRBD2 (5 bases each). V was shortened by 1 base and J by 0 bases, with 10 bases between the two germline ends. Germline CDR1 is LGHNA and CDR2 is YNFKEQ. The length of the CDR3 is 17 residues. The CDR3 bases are TGTGCCAGCAGCCAAGGGGACGGAACCTCTGGGGCCAACGTCCTGACTTTC. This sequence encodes CASSQGDGTSGANVLTF.

CDR3 protein: CSARLPNYSTDTQYF. The CDR3 DNA follows: TGCAGTGCTAGACTACCTAATTATAGCACAGATACGCAGTATTTT. This chain connects TRBV20-1 to TRBJ2-3; no clear D. The CDR3 totals 15 residues. Trimming left V 2 bases short and J 0 bases short, with 12 bases between. Germline CDR1 and CDR2: DFQATT and SNEGSKA (reference sequence).